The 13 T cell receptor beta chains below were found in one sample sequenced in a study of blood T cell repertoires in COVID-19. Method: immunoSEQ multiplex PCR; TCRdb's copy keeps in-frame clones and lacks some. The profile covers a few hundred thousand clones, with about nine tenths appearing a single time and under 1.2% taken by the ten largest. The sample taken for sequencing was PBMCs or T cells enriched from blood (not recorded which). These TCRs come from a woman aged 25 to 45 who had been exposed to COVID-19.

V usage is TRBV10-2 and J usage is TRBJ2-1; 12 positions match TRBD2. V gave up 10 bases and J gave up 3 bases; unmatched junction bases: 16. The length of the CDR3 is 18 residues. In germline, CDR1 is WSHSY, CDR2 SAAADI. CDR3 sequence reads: CATHKGPRTSGNYNEQFF. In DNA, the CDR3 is TGCGCCACCCACAAGGGACCTCGGACTAGCGGGAACTACAATGAGCAGTTCTTC.

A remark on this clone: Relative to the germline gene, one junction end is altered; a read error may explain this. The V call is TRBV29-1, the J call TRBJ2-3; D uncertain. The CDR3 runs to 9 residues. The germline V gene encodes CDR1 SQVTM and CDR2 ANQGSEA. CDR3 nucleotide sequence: TGCAGCGTTGCGCCCTACAGAGTTTTT. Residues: CSVAPYRVF.

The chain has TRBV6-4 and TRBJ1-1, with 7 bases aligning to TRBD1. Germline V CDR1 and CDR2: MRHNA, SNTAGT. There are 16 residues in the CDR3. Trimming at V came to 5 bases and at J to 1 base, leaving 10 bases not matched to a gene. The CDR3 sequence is CASSSTGYAKNTEAFF. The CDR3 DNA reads TGTGCCAGCAGTTCGACAGGGTACGCCAAGAACACTGAAGCTTTCTTT.

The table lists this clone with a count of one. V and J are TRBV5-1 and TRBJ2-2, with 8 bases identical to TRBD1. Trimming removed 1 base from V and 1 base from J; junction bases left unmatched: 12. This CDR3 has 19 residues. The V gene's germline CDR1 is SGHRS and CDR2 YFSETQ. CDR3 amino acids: CASSLKGPRTGRNTGELFF. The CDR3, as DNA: TGCGCCAGCAGCTTGAAGGGTCCCCGGACAGGGAGGAACACCGGGGAGCTGTTTTTT.

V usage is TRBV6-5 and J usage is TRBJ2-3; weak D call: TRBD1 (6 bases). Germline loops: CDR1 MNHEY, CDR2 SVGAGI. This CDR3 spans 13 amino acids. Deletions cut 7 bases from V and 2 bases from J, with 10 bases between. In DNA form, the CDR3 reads TGTGCCAGCAACCCAGGGGCCACAGATACGCAGTATTTT. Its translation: CASNPGATDTQYF.

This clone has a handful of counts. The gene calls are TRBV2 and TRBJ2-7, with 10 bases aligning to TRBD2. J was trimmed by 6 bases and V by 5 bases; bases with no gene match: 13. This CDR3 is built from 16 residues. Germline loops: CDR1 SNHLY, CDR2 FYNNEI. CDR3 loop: CASSHRRTSGRAEQYF. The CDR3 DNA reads TGTGCCAGCAGTCATCGACGGACTAGCGGCCGGGCCGAGCAGTACTTC.

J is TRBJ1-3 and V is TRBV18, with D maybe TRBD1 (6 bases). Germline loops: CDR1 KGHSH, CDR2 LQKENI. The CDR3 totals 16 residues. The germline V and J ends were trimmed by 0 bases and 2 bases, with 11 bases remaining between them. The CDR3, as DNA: TGTGCCAGCTCACCACCGTCGGGACAAGCTGGAAACACCATATATTTT. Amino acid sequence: CASSPPSGQAGNTIYF. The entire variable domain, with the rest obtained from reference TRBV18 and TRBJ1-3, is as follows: NAGVMQNPRHLVRRRGQEARLRCSPMKGHSHVYWYRQLPEEGLKFMVYLQKENIIDESGMPKERFSAEFPKEGPSILRIQQVVRGDSAAYFCASSPPSGQAGNTIYFGEGSWLTVV.

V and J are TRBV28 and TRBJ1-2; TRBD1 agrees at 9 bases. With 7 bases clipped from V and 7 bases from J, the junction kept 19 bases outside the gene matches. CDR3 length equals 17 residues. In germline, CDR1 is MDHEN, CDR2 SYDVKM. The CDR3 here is CASNSPSSGQGLSGYTF. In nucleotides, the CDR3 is TGTGCCAGCAACTCTCCATCCTCGGGACAGGGATTGAGTGGCTACACCTTC.

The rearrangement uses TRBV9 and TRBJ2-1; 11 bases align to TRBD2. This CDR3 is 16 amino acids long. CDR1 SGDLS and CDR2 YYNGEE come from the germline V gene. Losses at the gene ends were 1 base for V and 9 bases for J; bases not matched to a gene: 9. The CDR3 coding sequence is TGTGCCAGCAGCGTATATAGCGGGAGGGGGGATGGTGAGCAGTTCTTC. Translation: CASSVYSGRGDGEQFF.

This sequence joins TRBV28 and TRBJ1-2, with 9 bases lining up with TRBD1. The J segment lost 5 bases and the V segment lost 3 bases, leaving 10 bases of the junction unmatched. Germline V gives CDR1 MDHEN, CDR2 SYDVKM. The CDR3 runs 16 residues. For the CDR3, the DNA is TGTGCCAGCAGTTTGAACAGGGGGCTCCTATTTTATGGCTACACCTTC. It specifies CASSLNRGLLFYGYTF.

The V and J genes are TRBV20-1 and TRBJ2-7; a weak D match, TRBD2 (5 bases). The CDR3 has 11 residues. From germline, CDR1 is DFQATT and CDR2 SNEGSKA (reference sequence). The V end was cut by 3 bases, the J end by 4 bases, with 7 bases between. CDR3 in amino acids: CSASLAYEQYF. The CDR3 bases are TGCAGTGCTAGTCTAGCTTACGAGCAGTACTTC.

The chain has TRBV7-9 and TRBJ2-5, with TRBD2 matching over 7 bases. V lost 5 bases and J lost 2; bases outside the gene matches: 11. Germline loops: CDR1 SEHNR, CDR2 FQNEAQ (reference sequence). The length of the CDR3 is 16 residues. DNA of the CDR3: TGTGCCAGCAGCGTAGGGGTGGCTAGCGGTCAAGAGACCCAGTACTTC. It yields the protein CASSVGVASGQETQYF.

For the CDR3, the DNA is TGTGCCAGCAGCTTAGGCTCGCAGATTAATGAGCAGTTCTTC. The encoded protein is CASSLGSQINEQFF. This chain uses TRBV11-2 with TRBJ2-1; D unresolved. From germline, CDR1 is SGHAT and CDR2 FQNNGV. V lost 1 base and J lost 7, with 11 bases in between. The CDR3 is made up of 14 amino acids. Full variable domain (outside the CDR3, taken from reference TRBV11-2 and TRBJ2-1): EAGVAQSPRYKIIEKRQSVAFWCNPISGHATLYWYQQILGQGPKLLIQFQNNGVVDDSQLPKDRFSAERLKGVDSTLKIQPAKLEDSAVYLCASSLGSQINEQFFGPGTRLTVL.